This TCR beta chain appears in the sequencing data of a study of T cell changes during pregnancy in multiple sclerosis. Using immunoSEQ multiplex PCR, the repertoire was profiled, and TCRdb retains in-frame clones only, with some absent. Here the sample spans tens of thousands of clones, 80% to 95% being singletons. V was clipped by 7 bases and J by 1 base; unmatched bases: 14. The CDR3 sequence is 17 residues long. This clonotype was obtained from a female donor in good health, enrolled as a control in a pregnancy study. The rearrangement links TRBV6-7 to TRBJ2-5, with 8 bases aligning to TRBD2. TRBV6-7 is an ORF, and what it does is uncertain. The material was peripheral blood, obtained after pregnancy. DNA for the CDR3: TGTGCCAGCACCCCCCTCTTTTGCGGGAGGACCCAAGAGACCCAGTACTTC. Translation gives CASTPLFCGRTQETQYF.